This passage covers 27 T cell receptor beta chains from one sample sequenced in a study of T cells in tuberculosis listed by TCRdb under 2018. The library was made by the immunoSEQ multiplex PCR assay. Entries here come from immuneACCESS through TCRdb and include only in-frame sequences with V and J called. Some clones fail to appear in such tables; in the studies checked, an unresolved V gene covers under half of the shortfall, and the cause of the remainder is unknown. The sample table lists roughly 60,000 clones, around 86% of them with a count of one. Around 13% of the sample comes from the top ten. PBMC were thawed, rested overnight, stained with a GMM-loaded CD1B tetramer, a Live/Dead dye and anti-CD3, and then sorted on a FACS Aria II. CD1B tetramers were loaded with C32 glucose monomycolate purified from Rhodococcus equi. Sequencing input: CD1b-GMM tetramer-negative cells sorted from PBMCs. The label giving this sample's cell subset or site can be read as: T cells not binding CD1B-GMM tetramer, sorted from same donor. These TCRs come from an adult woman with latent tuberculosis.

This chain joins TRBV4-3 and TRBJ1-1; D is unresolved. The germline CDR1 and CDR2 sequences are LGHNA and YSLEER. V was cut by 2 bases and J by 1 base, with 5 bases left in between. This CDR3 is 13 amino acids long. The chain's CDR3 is CASSQTANTEAFF. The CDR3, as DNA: TGCGCCAGCAGCCAAACAGCGAACACTGAAGCTTTCTTT.

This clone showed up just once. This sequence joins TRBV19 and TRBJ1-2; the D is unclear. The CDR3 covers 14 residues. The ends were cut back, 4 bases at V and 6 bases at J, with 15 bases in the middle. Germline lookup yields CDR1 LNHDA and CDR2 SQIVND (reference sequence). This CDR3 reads CASSTPGTVDGYTF. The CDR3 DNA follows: TGTGCCAGTAGTACCCCGGGAACGGTCGATGGCTACACCTTC.

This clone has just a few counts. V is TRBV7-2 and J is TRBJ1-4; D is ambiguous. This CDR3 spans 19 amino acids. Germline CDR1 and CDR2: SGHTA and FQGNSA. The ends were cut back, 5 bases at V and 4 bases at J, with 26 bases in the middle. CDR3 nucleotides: TGTGCCAGCAGCCACCTCGGTTGGAGAGGGAGCTCTAGTAATGAAAAACTGTTTTTT. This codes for CASSHLGWRGSSSNEKLFF. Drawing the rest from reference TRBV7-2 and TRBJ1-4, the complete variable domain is GAGVSQSPSNKVTEKGKDVELRCDPISGHTALYWYRQSLGQGLEFLIYFQGNSAPDKSGLPSDRFSAERTGGSVSTLTIQRTQQEDSAVYLCASSHLGWRGSSSNEKLFFGSGTQLSVL.

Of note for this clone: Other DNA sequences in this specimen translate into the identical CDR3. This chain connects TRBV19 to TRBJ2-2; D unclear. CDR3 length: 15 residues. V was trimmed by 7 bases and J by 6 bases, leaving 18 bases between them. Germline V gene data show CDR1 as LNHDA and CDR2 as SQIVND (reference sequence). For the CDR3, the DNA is TGTGCCAGTACCCCGAAACGGAGCCTTGCCGGGGAGCTGTTTTTT. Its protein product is CASTPKRSLAGELFF.

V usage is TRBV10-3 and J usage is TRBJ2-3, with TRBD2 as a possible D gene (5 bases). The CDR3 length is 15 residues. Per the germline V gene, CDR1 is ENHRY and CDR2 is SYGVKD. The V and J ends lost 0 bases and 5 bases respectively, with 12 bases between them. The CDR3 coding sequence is TGTGCCATCAGTGAGTCCCGAGGGAGTATAGATACGCAGTATTTT. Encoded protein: CAISESRGSIDTQYF.

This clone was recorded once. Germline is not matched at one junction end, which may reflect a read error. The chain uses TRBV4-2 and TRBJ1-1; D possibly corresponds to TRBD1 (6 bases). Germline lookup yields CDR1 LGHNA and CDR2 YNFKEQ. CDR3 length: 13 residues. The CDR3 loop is CVSRYRVGTEAFF. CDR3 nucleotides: TGTGTCAGCAGGTACAGGGTGGGCACTGAAGCTTTCTTT.

The CDR3 reads CASSSMEPTDEQFF. The CDR3 bases are TGTGCCAGCAGTTCGATGGAGCCCACGGATGAGCAGTTCTTC. The rearrangement uses TRBV28 and TRBJ2-1; unclear D gene. The CDR3 runs to 14 residues. The V end was cut by 4 bases, the J end by 8 bases, with 15 bases between. Germline loops: CDR1 MDHEN, CDR2 SYDVKM.

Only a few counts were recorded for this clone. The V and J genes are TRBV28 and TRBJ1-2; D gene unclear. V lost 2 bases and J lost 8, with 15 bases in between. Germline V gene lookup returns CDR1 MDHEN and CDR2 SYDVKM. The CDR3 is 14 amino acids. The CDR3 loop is CASSLESGMRGYTF. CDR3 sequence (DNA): TGTGCCAGCAGTTTAGAGTCGGGTATGCGAGGCTACACCTTC.

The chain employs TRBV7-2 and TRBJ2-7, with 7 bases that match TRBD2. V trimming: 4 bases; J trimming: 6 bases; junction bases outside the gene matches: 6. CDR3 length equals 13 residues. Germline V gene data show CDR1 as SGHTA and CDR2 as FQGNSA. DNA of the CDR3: TGTGCCAGCAGCTACCCTCCTAGCGGCGAGCAGTACTTC. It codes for CASSYPPSGEQYF.

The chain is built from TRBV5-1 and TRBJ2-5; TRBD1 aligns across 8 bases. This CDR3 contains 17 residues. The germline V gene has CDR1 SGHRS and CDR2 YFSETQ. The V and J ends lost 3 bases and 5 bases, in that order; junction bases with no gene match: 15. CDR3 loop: CASSSTWTTGARETQYF. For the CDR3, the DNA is TGCGCCAGCAGCTCCACGTGGACGACAGGGGCGCGGGAGACCCAGTACTTC.

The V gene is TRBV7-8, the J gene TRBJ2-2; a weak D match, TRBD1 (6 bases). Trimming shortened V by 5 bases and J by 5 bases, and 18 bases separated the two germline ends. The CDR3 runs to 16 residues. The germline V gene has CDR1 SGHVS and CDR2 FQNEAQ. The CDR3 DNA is TGTGCCAGCAGCCAAGGGGGTGGGGCCCGAACCGGGGAGCTGTTTTTT. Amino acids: CASSQGGGARTGELFF.

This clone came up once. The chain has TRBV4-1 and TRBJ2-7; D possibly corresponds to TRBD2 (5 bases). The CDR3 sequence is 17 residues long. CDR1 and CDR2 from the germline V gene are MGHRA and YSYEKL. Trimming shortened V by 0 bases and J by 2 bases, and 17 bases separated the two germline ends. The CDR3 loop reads CASSQDLTSGVAYEQYF. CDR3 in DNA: TGCGCCAGCAGCCAAGATCTGACAAGCGGAGTGGCCTACGAGCAGTACTTC.

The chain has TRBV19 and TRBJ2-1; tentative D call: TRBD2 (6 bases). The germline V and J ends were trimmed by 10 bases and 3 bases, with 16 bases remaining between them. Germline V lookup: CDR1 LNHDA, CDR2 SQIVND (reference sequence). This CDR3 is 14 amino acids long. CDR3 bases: TGTGCCACCTCATACCAGGAGGGCTACAATGAGCAGTTCTTC. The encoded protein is CATSYQEGYNEQFF.

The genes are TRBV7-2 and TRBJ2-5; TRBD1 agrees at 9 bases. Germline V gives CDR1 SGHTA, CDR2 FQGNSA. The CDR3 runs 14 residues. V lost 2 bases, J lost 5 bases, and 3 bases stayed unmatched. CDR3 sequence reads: CASSLTGGYETQYF. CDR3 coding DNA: TGTGCCAGCAGCTTAACAGGGGGCTACGAGACCCAGTACTTC.

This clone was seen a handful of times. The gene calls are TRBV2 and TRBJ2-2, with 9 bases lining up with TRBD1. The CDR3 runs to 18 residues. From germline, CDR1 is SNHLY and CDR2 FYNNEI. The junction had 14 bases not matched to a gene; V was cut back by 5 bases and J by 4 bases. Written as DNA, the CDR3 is TGTGCCAGCAGTTCCGACAGGGGGAAAGCCCTAGGCACCGGGGAGCTGTTTTTT. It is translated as CASSSDRGKALGTGELFF.

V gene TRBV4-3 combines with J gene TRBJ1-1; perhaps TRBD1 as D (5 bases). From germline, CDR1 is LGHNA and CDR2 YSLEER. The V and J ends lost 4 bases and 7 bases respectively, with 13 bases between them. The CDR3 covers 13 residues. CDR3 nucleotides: TGCGCCAGCAGCCCCGGAGCCAGGGTTGAAGCTTTCTTT. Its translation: CASSPGARVEAFF.

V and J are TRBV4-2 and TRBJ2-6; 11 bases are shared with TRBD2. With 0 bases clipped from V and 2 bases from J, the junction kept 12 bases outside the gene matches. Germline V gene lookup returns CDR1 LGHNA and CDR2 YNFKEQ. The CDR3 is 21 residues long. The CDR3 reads CASSQDETAASGGTGANVLTF. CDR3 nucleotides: TGTGCCAGCAGCCAAGATGAGACTGCGGCTAGCGGGGGGACTGGGGCCAACGTCCTGACTTTC.

The CDR3 bases are TGTGCCAGCAGCGACAGGGGGATTACCTACAATGAGCAGTTCTTC. It codes for CASSDRGITYNEQFF. The chain recombines TRBV7-8 with TRBJ2-1; 9 positions agree with TRBD1. Trimming removed 5 bases from V and 2 bases from J; junction bases left unmatched: 4. Germline loops: CDR1 SGHVS, CDR2 FQNEAQ. The CDR3 is 15 residues long.

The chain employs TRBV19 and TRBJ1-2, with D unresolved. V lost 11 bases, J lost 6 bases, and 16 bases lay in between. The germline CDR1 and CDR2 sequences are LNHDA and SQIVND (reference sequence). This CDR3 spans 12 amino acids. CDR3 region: CASNSRGDGYTF. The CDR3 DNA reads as TGTGCCTCCAACTCGCGTGGAGATGGCTACACCTTC.

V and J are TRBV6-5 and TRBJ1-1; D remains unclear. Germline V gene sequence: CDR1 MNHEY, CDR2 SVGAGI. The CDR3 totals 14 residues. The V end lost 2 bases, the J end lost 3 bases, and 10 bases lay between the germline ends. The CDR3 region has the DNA TGTGCCAGCAGTTACGGTCTTGGCCACACTGAAGCTTTCTTT. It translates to CASSYGLGHTEAFF.

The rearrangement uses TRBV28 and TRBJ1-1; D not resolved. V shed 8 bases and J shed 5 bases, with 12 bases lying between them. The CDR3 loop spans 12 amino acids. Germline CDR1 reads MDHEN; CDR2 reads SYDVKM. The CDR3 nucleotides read TGTGCCAGCGGCGCGGGGAGGACTGAAGCTTTCTTT. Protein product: CASGAGRTEAFF.

The CDR3 nucleotides are TGTGCCAGCAGCTCTAGCGGGAGGGGGTTGTTTGGGGCCAACGTCCTGACTTTC. This codes for CASSSSGRGLFGANVLTF. The chain links TRBV7-9 to TRBJ2-6; TRBD2 aligns across 12 bases. Trimming removed 4 bases from V and 3 bases from J; junction bases left unmatched: 7. Germline CDR1 SEHNR, CDR2 FQNEAQ (reference sequence). The CDR3 has 18 residues.

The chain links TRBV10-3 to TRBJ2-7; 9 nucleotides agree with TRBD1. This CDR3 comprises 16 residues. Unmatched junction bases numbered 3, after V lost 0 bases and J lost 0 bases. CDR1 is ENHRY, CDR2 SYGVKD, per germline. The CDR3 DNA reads TGTGCCATCAGTGAGTCAATGGGACAGGGCTCCTACGAGCAGTACTTC. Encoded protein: CAISESMGQGSYEQYF.

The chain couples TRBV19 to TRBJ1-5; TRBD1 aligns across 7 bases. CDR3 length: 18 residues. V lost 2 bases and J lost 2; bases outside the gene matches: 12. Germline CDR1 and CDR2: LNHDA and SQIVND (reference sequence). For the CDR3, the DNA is TGTGCCAGTAGTATATCCCGGGGGCTCCAGGGGGGCAATCAGCCCCAGCATTTT. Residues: CASSISRGLQGGNQPQHF.

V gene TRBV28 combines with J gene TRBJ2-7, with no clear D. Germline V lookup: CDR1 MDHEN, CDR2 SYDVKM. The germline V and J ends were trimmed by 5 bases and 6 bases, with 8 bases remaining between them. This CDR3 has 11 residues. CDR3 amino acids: CASSAPGEQYF. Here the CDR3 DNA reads TGTGCCAGCAGTGCCCCCGGCGAGCAGTACTTC.

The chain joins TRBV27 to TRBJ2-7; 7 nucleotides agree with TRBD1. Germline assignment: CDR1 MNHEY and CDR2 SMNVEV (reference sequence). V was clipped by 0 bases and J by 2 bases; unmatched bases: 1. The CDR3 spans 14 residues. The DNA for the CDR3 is TGTGCCAGCAGTTTATCAGGGGGCCCCTACGAGCAGTACTTC. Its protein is CASSLSGGPYEQYF.

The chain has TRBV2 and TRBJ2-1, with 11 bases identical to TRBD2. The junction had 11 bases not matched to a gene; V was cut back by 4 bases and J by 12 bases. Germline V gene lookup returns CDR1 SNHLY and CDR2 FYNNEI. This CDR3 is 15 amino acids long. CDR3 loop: CASSVASGGKVGQFF. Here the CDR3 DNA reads TGTGCCAGCAGTGTAGCTAGCGGGGGGAAAGTCGGGCAGTTCTTC.